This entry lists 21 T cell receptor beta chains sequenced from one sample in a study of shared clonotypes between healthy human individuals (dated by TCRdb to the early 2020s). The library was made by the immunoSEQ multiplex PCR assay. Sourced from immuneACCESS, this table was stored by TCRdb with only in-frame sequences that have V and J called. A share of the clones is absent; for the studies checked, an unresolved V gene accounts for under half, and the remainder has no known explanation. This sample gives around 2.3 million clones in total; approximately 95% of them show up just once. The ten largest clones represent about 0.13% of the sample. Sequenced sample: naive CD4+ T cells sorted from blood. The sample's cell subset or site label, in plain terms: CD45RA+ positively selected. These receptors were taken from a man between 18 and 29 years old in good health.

The CDR3 coding sequence is TGTGCCAGCAGCTTAACGGCGGCCCCTCGGTACGAGCAGTACTTC. Translating it yields CASSLTAAPRYEQYF. This chain links TRBV7-2 with TRBJ2-7; D is unresolved. V was shortened by 2 bases and J by 4 bases, with 15 bases between the two germline ends. Germline CDR1 reads SGHTA; CDR2 reads FQGNSA. The CDR3 contains 15 residues.

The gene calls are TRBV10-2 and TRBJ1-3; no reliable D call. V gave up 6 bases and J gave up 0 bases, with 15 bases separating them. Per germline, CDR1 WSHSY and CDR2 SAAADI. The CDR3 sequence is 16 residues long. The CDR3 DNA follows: TGCGCCAGCAGACCGGGAGCTTCGAACTCTGGAAACACCATATATTTT. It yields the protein CASRPGASNSGNTIYF.

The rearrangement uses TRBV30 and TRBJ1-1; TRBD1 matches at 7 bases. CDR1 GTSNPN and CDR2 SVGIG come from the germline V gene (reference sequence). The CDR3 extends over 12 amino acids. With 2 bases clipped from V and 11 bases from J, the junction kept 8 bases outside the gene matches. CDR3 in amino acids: CAWSTETGPAFF. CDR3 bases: TGTGCCTGGAGTACTGAGACAGGGCCGGCTTTCTTT.

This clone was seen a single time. The CDR3 sequence: CASSSFSGLPGNEQFF. The CDR3, as DNA: TGCGCCAGCAGCTCCTTTAGCGGCCTACCTGGCAATGAGCAGTTCTTC. The gene calls are TRBV5-1 and TRBJ2-1; TRBD2 is a possible D gene (6 bases). The CDR3 consists of 16 residues. V shed 3 bases and J shed 6 bases, with 19 bases lying between them. The germline CDR1 and CDR2 sequences are SGHRS and YFSETQ.

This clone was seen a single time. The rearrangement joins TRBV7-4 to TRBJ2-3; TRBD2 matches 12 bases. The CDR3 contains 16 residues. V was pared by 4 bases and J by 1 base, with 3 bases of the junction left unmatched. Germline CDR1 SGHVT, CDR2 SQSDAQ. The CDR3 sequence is CASSSTSGSRTDTQYF. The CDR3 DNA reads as TGTGCCAGCAGCTCGACTAGCGGGAGTCGCACAGATACGCAGTATTTT.

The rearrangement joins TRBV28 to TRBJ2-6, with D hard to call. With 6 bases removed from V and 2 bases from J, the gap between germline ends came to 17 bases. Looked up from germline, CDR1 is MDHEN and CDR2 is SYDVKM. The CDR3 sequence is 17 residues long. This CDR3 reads CASRPPWAETGANVLTF. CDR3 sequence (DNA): TGTGCCAGCAGACCCCCTTGGGCAGAGACTGGGGCCAACGTCCTGACTTTC.

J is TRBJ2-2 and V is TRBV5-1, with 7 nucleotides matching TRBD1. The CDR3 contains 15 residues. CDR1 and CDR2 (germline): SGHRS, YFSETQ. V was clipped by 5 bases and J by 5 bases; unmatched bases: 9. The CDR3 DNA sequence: TGCGCCAGCAGGAGCACAGGGGCATATACCGGGGAGCTGTTTTTT. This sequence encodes CASRSTGAYTGELFF.

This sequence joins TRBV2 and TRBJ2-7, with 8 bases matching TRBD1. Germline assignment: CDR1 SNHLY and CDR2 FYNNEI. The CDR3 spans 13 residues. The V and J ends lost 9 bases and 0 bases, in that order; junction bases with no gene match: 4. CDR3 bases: TGTGCCAGACGACAGGGGAGCTCCTACGAGCAGTACTTC. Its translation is CARRQGSSYEQYF.

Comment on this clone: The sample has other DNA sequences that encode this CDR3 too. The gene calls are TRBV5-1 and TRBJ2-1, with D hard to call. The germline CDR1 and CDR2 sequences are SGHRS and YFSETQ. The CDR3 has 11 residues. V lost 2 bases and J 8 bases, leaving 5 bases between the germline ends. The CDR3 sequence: CASSLEYEQFF. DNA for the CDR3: TGCGCCAGCAGCTTAGAATATGAGCAGTTCTTC.

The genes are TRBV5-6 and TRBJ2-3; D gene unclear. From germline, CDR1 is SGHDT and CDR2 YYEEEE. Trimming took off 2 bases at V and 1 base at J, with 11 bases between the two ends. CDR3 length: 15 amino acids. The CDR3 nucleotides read TGTGCCAGCAGCTTCCTCACCGGACGCACAGATACGCAGTATTTT. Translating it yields CASSFLTGRTDTQYF.

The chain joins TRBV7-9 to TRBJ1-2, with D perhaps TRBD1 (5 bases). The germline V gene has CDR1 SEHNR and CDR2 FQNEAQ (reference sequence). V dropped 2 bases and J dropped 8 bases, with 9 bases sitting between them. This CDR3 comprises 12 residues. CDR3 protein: CASSLQGPGYTF. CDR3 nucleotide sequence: TGTGCCAGCAGCTTACAGGGTCCGGGCTACACCTTC. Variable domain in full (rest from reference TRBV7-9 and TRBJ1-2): DTGVSQNPRHKITKRGQNVTFRCDPISEHNRLYWYRQTLGQGPEFLTYFQNEAQLEKSRLLSDRFSAERPKGSFSTLEIQRTEQGDSAMYLCASSLQGPGYTFGSGTRLTVV.

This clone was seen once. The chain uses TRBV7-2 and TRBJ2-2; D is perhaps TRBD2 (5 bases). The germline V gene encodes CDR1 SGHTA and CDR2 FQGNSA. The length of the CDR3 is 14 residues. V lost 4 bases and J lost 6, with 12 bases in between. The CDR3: CASSYIGDPGELFF. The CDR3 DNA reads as TGTGCCAGCAGCTACATCGGGGATCCCGGGGAGCTGTTTTTT.

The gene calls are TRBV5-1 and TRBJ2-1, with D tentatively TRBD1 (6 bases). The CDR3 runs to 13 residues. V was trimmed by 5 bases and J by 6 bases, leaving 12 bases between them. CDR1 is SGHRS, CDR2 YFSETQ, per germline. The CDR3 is CASRPQGFNEQFF. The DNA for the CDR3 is TGCGCCAGCAGACCACAGGGTTTCAATGAGCAGTTCTTC.

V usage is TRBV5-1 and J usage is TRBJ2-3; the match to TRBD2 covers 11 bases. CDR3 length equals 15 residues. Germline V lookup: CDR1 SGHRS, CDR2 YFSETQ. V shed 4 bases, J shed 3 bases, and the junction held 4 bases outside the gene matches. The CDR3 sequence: CASSETSGRTDTQYF. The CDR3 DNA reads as TGCGCCAGCAGCGAAACTAGCGGGAGAACAGATACGCAGTATTTT. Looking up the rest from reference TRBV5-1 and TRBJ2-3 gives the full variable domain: KAGVTQTPRYLIKTRGQQVTLSCSPISGHRSVSWYQQTPGQGLQFLFEYFSETQRNKGNFPGRFSGRQFSNSRSEMNVSTLELGDSALYLCASSETSGRTDTQYFGPGTRLTVL.

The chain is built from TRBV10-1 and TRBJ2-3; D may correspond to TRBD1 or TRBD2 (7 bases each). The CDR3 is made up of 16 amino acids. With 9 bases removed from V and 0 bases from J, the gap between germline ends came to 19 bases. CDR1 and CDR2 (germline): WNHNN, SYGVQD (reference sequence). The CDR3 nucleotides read TGCGCCAGTGGCGGGGGACAGAGGACGAGCACAGATACGCAGTATTTT. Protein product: CASGGGQRTSTDTQYF.

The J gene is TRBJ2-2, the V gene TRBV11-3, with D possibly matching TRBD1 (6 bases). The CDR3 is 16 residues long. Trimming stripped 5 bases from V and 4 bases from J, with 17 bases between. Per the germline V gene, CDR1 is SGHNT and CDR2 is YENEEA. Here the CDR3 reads CASSAGIGQSTGELFF. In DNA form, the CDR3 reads TGTGCCAGCAGCGCGGGTATTGGACAGAGCACCGGGGAGCTGTTTTTT.

The CDR3 DNA sequence: TGTGCCAGCAGTGAAACCGAAGTTAGGTCCTACGAGCAGTACTTC. This encodes CASSETEVRSYEQYF. The genes are TRBV25-1 and TRBJ2-7; D remains ambiguous. The germline V gene encodes CDR1 MGHDK and CDR2 SYGVNS. The CDR3 runs to 15 residues. V lost 2 bases and J 1 base, leaving 12 bases between the germline ends.

The CDR3 region has the DNA TGCGCCAGCAGCCAAGATGGGGAAACGTCCCACAATGAGCAGTTCTTC. Its protein is CASSQDGETSHNEQFF. J is TRBJ2-1 and V is TRBV4-3, with D uncertain. Trimming removed 0 bases from V and 5 bases from J, with 14 bases in between. CDR1 and CDR2 from the germline V gene are LGHNA and YSLEER. CDR3 length equals 16 residues.

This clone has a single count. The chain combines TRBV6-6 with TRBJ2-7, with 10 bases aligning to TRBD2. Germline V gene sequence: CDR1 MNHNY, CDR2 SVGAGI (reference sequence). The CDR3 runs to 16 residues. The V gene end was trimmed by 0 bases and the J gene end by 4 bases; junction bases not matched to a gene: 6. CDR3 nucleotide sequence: TGTGCCAGCAGTTACTCGAAGGCTAGCGGGAGTTACGAGCAGTACTTC. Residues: CASSYSKASGSYEQYF.

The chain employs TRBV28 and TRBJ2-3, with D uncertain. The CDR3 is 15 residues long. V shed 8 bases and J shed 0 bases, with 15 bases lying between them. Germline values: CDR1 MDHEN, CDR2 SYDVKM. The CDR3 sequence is CASGVMTPSTDTQYF. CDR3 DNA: TGTGCCAGCGGGGTCATGACCCCGAGCACAGATACGCAGTATTTT.

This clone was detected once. This chain's CDR3 is CASSEDWDRTQYF. Written as DNA, the CDR3 is TGTGCCAGCAGTGAAGATTGGGACCGCACGCAGTATTTT. V gene TRBV2 combines with J gene TRBJ2-3, with D possibly being TRBD1 or TRBD2 (5 bases each). The CDR3 runs to 13 residues. Germline CDR1 and CDR2: SNHLY and FYNNEI. Trimming cost V 1 base and J 9 bases, with 11 bases left between them.